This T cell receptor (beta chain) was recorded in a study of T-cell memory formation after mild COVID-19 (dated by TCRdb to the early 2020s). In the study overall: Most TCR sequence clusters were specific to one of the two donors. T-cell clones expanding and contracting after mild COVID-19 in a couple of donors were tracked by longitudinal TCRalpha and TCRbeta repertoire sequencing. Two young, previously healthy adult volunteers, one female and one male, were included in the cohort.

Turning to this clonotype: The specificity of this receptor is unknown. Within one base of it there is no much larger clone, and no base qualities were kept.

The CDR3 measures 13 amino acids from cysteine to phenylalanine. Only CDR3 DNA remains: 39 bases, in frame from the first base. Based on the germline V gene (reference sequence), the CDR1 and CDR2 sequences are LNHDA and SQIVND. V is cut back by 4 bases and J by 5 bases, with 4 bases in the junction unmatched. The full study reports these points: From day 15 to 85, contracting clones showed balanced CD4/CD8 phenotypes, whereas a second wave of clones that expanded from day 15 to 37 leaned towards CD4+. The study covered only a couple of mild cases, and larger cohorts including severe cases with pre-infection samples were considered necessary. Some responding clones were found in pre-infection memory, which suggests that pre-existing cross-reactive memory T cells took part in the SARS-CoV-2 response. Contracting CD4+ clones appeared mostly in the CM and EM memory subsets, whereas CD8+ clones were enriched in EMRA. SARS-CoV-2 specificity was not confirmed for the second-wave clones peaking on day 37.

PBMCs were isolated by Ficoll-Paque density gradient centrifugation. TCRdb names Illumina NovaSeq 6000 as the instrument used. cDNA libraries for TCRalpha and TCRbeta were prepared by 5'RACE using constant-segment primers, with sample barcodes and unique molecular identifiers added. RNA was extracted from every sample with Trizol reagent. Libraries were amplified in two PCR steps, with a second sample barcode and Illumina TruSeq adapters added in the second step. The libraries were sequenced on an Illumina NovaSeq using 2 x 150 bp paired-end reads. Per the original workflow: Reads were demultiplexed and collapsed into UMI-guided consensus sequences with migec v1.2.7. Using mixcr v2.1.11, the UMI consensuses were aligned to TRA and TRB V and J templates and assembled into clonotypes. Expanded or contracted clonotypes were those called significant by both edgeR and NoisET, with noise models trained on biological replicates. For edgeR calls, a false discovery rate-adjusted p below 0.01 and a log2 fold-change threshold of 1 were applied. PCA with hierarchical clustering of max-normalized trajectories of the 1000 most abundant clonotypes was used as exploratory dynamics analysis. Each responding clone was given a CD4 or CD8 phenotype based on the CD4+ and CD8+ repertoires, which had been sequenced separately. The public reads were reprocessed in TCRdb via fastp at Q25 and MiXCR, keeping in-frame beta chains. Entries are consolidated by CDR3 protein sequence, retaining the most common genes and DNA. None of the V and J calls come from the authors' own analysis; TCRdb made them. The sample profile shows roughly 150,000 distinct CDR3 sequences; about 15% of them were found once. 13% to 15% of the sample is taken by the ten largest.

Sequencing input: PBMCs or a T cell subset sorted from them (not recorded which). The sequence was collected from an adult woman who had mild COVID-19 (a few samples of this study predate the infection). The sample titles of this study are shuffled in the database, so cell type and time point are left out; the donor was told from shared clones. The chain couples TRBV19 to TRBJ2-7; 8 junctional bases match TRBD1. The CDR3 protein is CASSTNRGNEQYF. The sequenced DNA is TGTGCCAGTAGTACCAACAGGGGGAACGAGCAGTACTTC.